This paragraph reports one T cell receptor beta chain. The ends were cut back, 5 bases at V and 1 base at J, with 7 bases in the middle. Per germline, CDR1 SGHRS and CDR2 YFSETQ. This CDR3 region has 14 residues. The data stem from a study of control samples from healthy donors and cancer patients. Profiling relied on immunoSEQ multiplex PCR, and the TCRdb table lists in-frame clones only, not all of them. The table shows over 150,000 clones, with about 94% occurring only once. Sequencing was carried out using blood. The rearrangement links TRBV5-1 to TRBJ2-6, with unresolved D. The receptor comes from a man aged 40-49 years in good health. The CDR3 DNA reads TGCGCCAGCAGGTACACATCTGGGGCCAACGTCCTGACTTTC. The encoded protein is CASRYTSGANVLTF.